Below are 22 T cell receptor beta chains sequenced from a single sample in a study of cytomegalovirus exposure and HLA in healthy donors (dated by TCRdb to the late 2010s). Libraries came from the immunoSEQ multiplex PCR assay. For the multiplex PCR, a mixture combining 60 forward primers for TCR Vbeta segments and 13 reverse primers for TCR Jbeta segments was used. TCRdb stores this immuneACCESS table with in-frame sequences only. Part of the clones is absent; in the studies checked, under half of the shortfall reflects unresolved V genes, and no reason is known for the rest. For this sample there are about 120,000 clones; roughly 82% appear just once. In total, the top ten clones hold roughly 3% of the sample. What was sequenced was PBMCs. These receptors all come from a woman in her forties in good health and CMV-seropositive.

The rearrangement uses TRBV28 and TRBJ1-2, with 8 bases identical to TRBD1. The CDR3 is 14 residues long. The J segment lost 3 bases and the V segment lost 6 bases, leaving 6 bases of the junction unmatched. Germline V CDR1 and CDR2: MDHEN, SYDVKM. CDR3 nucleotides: TGTGCCAGCAGACCGGACAGGGAAGACTATGGCTACACCTTC. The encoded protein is CASRPDREDYGYTF.

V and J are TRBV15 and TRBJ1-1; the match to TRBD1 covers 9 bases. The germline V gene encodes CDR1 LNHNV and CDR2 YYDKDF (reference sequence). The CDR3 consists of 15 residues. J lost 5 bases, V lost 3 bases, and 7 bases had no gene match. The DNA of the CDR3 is TGTGCCACCAGCAGGGTACAGGGGGCGAGGACTGAAGCTTTCTTT. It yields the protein CATSRVQGARTEAFF.

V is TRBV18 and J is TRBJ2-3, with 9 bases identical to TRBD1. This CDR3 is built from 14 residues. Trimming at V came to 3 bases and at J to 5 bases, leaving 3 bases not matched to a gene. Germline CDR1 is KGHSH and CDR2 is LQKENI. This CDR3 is CASSPGQGKDTQYF. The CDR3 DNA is TGTGCCAGCTCACCGGGACAGGGTAAAGATACGCAGTATTTT.

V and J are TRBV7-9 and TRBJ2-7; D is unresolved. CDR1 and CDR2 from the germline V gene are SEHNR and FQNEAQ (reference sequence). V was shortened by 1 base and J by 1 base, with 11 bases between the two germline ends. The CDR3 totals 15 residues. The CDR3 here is CASSLGGAQSYEQYF. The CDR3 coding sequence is TGTGCCAGCAGCTTAGGAGGAGCCCAGTCCTACGAGCAGTACTTC.

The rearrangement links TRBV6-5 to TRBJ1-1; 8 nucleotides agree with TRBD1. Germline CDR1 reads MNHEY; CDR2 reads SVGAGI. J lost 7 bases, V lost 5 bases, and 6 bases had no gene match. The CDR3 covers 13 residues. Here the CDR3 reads CASSPGQVSEAFF. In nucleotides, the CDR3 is TGTGCCAGCAGTCCGGGACAGGTGAGTGAAGCTTTCTTT.

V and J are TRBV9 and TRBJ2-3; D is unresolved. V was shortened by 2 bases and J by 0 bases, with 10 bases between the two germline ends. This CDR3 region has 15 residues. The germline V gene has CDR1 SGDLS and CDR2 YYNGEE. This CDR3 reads CASSVGVLSTDTQYF. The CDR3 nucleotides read TGTGCCAGCAGCGTCGGAGTCTTGAGCACAGATACGCAGTATTTT.

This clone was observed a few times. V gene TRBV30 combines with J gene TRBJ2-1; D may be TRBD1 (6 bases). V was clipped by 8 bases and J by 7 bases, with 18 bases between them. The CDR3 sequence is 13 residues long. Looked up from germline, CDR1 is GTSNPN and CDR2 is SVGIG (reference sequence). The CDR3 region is CAQGLVVANEQFF. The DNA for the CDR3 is TGTGCCCAGGGGCTTGTCGTGGCAAATGAGCAGTTCTTC.

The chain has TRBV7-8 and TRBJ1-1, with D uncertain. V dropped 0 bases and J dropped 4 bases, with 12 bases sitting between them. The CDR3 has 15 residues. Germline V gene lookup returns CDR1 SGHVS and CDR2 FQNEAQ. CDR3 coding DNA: TGTGCCAGCAGCTTAGCGCGTGTGGAGGGCACTGAAGCTTTCTTT. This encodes CASSLARVEGTEAFF. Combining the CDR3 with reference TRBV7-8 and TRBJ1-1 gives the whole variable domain GAGVSQSPRYKVAKRGQDVALRCDPISGHVSLFWYQQALGQGPEFLTYFQNEAQLDKSGLPSDRFFAERPEGSVSTLKIQRTQQEDSAVYLCASSLARVEGTEAFFGQGTRLTVV.

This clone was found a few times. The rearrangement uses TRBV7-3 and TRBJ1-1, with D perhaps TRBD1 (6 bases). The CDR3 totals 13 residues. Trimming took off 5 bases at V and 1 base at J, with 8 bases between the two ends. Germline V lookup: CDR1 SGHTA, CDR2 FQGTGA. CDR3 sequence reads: CASSQGQNTEAFF. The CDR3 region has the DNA TGTGCCAGCAGCCAGGGACAGAACACTGAAGCTTTCTTT.

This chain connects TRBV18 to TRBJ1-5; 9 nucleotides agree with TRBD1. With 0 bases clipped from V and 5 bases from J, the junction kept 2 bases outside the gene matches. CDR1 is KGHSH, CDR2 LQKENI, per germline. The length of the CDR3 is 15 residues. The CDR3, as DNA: TGTGCCAGCTCACCACCGGGACAGGGTTATCAGCCCCAGCATTTT. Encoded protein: CASSPPGQGYQPQHF.

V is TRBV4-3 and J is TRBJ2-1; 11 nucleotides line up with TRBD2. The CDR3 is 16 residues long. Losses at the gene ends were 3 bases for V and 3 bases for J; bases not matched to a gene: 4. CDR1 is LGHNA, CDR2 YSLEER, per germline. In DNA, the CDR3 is TGCGCCAGCAGCCACCAGACTAGCGGGGACTACAATGAGCAGTTCTTC. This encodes CASSHQTSGDYNEQFF.

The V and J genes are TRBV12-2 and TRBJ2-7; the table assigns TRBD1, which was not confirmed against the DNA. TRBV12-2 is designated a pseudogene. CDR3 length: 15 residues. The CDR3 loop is CASRLPGQYSYEQYF. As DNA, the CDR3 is TGTGCAAGTCGCTTACCGGGACAGTACTCCTACGAGCAGTACTTC.

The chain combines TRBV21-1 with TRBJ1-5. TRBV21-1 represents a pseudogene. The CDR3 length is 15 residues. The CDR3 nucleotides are TGTGCCAGCAGCAAAGTCGGGGGAAGCAATCAGCCCCAGCATTTT. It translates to CASSKVGGSNQPQHF.

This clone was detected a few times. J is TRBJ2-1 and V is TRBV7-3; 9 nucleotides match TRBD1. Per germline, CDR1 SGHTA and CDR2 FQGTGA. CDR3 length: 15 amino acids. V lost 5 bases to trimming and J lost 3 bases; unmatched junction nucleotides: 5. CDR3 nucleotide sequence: TGTGCCAGCAGCCAAGGGACAGGGAGCTACAATGAGCAGTTCTTC. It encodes CASSQGTGSYNEQFF.

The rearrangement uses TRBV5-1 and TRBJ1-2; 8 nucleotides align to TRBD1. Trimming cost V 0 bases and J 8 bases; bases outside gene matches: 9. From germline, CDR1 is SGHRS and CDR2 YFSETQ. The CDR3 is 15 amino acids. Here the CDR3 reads CASSLGFRGQGGYTF. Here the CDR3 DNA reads TGCGCCAGCAGCTTGGGCTTCAGGGGGCAGGGCGGCTACACCTTC.

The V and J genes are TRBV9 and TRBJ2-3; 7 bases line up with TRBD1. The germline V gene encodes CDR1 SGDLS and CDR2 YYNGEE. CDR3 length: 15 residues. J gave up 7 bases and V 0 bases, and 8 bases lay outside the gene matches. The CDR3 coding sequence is TGTGCCAGCAGCGTAGGAATAACAGGGGTGCATACGCAGTATTTT. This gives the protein CASSVGITGVHTQYF.

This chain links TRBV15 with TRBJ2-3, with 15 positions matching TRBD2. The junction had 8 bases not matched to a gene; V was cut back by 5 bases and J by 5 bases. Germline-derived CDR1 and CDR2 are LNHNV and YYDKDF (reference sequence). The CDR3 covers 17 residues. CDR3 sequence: CATSVGLAGGQGDTQYF. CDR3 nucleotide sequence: TGTGCCACCAGCGTGGGACTAGCGGGGGGCCAGGGAGATACGCAGTATTTT.

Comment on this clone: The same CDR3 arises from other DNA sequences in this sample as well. CDR3 in amino acids: CAIFSGAAGETQYF. The CDR3 region has the DNA TGTGCCATCTTTAGCGGGGCGGCAGGAGAGACCCAGTACTTC. The chain is built from TRBV10-3 and TRBJ2-5; 8 bases are a match to TRBD2. Germline CDR1 and CDR2: ENHRY and SYGVKD. After removal of 8 bases from V and 4 bases from J, the junction contained 9 bases not matched to a gene. The CDR3 is 14 amino acids.

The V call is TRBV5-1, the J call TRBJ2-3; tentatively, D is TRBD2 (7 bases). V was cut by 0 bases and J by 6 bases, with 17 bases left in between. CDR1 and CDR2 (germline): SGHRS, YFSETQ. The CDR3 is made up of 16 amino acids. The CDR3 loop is CASSLAAGAGIDTQYF. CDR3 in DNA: TGCGCCAGCAGCTTGGCGGCGGGGGCCGGGATTGATACGCAGTATTTT. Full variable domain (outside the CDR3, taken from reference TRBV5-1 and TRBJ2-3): KAGVTQTPRYLIKTRGQQVTLSCSPISGHRSVSWYQQTPGQGLQFLFEYFSETQRNKGNFPGRFSGRQFSNSRSEMNVSTLELGDSALYLCASSLAAGAGIDTQYFGPGTRLTVL.

The DNA of the CDR3 is TGTGCCAGCAGCCTAACGACTAGCGGAGTCTACAATGAGCAGTTCTTC. Amino acids: CASSLTTSGVYNEQFF. This rearrangement joins TRBV5-6 to TRBJ2-1; TRBD2 matches at 9 bases. The CDR3 contains 16 residues. Germline CDR1 is SGHDT and CDR2 is YYEEEE. The V segment lost 4 bases and the J segment 3 bases; nucleotides outside the gene matches: 8.

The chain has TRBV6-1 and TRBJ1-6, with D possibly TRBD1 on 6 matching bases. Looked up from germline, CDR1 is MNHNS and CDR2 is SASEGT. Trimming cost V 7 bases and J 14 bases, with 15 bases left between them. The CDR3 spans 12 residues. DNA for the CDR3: TGTGCCAGCACGACTAACAGGGAAACCCTCCACTTT. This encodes CASTTNRETLHF.

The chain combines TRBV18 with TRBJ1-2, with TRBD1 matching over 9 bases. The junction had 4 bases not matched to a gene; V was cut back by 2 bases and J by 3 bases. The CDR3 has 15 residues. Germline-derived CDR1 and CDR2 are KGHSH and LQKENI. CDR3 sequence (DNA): TGTGCCAGCTCACCATCGGGACAGGGATACTATGGCTACACCTTC. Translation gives CASSPSGQGYYGYTF.